This T cell receptor (beta chain) was identified during a study of cytotoxic CD8 clonotypes in ibrutinib-treated CLL. The wider study: Outcomes included around 25 partial and 2 complete responses; after median 68 months, 14 stayed remitted and roughly twelve progressed. A median around 12 months of treatment, range 6 to 36, preceded the collection of response samples. Study results and caveats: Baseline clonality, higher than in age-matched healthy donors, tracked circulating CD8+ T-cell counts.

Sequencing used immunoSEQ multiplex PCR; TCRdb keeps in-frame clones, though not all of them. The data show more than 75,000 clones, with roughly 80% seen just once and 20% to 25% held by the top ten. For this clone: What it recognizes is unknown.

This CDR3 is 12 amino acids long. Germline V CDR1 and CDR2: SGHRS, YFSETQ. V lost 1 base and J lost 1, with 2 bases in between. This TCR came from a human donor with chronic lymphocytic leukemia. The chain uses TRBV5-1 and TRBJ1-1, with D unclear. This material consisted of PBMCs, taken after 24 months of ibrutinib treatment. The DNA of the CDR3 is TGCGCCAGCAGCTTGAGGAACACTGAAGCTTTCTTT. This codes for CASSLRNTEAFF.